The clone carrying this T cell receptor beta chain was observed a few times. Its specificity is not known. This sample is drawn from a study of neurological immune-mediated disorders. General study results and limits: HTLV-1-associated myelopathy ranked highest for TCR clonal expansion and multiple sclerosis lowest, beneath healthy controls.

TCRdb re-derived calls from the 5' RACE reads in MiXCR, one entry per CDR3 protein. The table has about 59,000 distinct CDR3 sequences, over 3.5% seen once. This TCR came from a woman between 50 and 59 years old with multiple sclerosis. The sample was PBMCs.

Here the CDR3 DNA reads TGTGCCAGCAGCTCCGCTAGAGGCTCCTACGAGCAGTACTTC. Its translation: CASSSARGSYEQYF. The rearrangement links TRBV7-2 to TRBJ2-7, with D unclear. V was shortened by 4 bases and J by 0 bases, with 10 bases between the two germline ends. Germline-derived CDR1 and CDR2 are SGHTA and FQGNSA. The CDR3 extends over 14 amino acids.